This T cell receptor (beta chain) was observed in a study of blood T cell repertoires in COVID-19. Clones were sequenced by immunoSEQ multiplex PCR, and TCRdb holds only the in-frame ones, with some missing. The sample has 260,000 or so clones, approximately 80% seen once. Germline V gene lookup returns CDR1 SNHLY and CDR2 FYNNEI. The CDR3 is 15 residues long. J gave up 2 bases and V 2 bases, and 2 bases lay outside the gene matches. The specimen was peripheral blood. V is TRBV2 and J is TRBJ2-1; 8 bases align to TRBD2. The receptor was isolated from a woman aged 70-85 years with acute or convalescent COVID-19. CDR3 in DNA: TGTGCCAGCAGTGAACCCGGGGGGGCCTACAATGAGCAGTTCTTC. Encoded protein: CASSEPGGAYNEQFF.